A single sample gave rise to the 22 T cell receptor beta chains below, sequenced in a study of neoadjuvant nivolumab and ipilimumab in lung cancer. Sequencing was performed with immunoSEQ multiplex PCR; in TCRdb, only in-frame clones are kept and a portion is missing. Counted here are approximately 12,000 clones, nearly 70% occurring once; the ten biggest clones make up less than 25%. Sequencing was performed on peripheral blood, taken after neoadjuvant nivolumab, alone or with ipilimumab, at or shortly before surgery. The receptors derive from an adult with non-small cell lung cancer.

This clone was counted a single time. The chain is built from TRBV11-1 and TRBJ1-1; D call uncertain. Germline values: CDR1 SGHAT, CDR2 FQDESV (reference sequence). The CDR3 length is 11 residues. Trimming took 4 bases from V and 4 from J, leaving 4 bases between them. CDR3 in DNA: TGTGCCAGCAGCTCCTTCACTGAAGCTTTCTTT. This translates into CASSSFTEAFF.

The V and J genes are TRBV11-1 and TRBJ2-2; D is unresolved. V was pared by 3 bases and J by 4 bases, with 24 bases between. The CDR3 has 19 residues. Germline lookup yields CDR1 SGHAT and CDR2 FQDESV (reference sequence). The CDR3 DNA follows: TGTGCCAGCAGCTTGAATAGCTTATCAGCTGGTGGTATCACCGGGGAGCTGTTTTTT. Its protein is CASSLNSLSAGGITGELFF.

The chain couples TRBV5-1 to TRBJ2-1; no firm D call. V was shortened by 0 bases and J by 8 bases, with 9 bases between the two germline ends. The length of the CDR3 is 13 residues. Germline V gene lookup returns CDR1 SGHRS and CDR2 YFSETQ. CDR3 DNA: TGCGCCAGCAGCTTGGTCACCCAGGATGAGCAGTTCTTC. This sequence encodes CASSLVTQDEQFF.

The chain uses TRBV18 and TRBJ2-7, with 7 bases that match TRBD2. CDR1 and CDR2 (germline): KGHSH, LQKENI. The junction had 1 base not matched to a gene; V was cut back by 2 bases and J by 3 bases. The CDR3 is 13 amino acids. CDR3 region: CASSPGRDYEQYF. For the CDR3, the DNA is TGTGCCAGCTCACCAGGGAGGGACTACGAGCAGTACTTC. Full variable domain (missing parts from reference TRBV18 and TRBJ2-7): NAGVMQNPRHLVRRRGQEARLRCSPMKGHSHVYWYRQLPEEGLKFMVYLQKENIIDESGMPKERFSAEFPKEGPSILRIQQVVRGDSAAYFCASSPGRDYEQYFGPGTRLTVT.

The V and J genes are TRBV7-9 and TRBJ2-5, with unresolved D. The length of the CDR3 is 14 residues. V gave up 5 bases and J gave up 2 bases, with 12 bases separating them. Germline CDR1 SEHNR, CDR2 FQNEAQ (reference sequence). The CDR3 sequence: CASSPPMAQETQYF. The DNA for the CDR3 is TGTGCCAGCAGCCCCCCGATGGCTCAAGAGACCCAGTACTTC.

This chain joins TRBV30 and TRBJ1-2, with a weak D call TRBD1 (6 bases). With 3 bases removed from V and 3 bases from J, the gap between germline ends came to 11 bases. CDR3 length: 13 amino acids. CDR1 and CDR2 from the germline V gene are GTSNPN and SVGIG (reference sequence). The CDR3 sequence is CAWSLGQYYGYTF. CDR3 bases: TGTGCCTGGAGCCTCGGACAGTACTATGGCTACACCTTC.

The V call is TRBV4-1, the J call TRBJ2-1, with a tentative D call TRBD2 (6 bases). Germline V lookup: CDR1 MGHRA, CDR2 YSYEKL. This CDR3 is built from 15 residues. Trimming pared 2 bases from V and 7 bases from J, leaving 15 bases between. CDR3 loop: CASSQTEGLRNEQFF. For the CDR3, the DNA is TGCGCCAGCAGCCAAACGGAGGGCCTGCGGAATGAGCAGTTCTTC.

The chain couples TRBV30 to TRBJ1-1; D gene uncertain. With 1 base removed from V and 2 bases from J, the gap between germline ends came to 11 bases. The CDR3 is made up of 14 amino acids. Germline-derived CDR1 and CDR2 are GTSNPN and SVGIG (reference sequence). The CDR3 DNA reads TGTGCCTGGAGTGCCGAGCCGGAAAACACTGAAGCTTTCTTT. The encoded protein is CAWSAEPENTEAFF.

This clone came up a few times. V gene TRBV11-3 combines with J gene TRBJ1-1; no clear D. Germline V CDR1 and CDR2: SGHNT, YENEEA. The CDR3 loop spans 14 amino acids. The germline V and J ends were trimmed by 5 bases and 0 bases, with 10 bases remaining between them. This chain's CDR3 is CASSRRNMNTEAFF. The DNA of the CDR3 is TGTGCCAGCAGCCGACGGAATATGAACACTGAAGCTTTCTTT. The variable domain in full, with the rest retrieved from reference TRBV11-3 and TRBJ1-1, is EAGVVQSPRYKIIEKKQPVAFWCNPISGHNTLYWYLQNLGQGPELLIRYENEEAVDDSQLPKDRFSAERLKGVDSTLKIQPAELGDSAVYLCASSRRNMNTEAFFGQGTRLTVV.

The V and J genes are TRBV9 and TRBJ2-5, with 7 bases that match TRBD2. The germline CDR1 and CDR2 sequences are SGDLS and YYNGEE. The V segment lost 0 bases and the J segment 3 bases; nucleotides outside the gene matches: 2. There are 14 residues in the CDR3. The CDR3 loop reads CASSVGGREETQYF. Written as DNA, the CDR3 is TGTGCCAGCAGCGTAGGAGGGAGGGAAGAGACCCAGTACTTC.

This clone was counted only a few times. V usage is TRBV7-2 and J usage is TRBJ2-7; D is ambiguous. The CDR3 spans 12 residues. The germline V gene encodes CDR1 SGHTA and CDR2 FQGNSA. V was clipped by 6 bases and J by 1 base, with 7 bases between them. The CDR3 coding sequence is TGTGCCAGCAGTCTCAGTTCCTACGAGCAGTACTTC. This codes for CASSLSSYEQYF.

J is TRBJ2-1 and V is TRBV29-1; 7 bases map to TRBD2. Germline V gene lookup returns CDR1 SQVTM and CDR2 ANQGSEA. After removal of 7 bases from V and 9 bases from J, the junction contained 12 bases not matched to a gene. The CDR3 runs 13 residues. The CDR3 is CSGQRGGSLEQFF. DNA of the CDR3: TGCAGCGGTCAAAGGGGCGGGAGTCTTGAGCAGTTCTTC.

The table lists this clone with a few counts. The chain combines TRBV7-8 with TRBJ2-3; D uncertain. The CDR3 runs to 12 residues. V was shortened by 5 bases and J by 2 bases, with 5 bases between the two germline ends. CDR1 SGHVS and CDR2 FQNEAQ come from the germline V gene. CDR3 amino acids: CASSTNTDTQYF. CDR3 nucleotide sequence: TGTGCCAGCAGCACGAACACAGATACGCAGTATTTT.

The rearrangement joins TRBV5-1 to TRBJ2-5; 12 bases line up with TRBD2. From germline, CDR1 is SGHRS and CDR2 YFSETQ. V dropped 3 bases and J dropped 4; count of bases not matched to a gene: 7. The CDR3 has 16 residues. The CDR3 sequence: CASSSLLAGGPETQYF. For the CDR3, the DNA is TGCGCCAGCAGCTCACTTCTAGCGGGAGGGCCAGAGACCCAGTACTTC.

CDR3 amino acids: CASSGSTGGGETQYF. CDR3 nucleotide sequence: TGCGCCAGCAGCGGGTCGACAGGGGGAGGAGAGACCCAGTACTTC. The gene calls are TRBV5-1 and TRBJ2-5; 9 bases fit TRBD1. V lost 4 bases, J lost 4 bases, and 8 bases stayed unmatched. CDR3 length: 15 residues. Germline lookup yields CDR1 SGHRS and CDR2 YFSETQ.

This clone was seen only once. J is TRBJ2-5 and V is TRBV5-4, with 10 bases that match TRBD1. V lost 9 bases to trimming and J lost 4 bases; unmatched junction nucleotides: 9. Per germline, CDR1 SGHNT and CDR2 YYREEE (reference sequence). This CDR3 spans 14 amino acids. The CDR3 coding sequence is TGTGCCAACAGGTTGGACAGGGGGATAGAGACCCAGTACTTC. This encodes CANRLDRGIETQYF.

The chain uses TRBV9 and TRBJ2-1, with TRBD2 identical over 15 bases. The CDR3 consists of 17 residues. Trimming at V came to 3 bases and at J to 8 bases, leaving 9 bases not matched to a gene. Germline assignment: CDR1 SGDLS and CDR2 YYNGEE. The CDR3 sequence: CASSAPGLAGGEDEQFF. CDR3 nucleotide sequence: TGTGCCAGCAGCGCCCCGGGACTAGCGGGAGGAGAGGATGAGCAGTTCTTC.

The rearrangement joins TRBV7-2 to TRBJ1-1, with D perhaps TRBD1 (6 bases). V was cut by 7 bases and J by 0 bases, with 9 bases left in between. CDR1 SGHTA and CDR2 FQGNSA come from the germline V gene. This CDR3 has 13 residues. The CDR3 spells CASKTGLNTEAFF. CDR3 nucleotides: TGTGCCAGCAAGACAGGTTTGAACACTGAAGCTTTCTTT.

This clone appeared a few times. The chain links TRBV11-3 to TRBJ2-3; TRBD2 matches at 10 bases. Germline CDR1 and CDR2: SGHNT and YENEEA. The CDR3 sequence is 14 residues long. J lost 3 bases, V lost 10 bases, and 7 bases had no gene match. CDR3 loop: CATQTSGFTDTQYF. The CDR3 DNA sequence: TGTGCCACCCAGACTAGCGGGTTTACAGATACGCAGTATTTT. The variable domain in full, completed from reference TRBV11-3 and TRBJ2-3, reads EAGVVQSPRYKIIEKKQPVAFWCNPISGHNTLYWYLQNLGQGPELLIRYENEEAVDDSQLPKDRFSAERLKGVDSTLKIQPAELGDSAVYLCATQTSGFTDTQYFGPGTRLTVL.

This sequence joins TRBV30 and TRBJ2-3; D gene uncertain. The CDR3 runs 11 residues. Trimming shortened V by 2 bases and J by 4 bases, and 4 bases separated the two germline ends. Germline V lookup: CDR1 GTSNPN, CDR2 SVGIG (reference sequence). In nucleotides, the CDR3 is TGTGCCTGGAGTCTGCCAGATACGCAGTATTTT. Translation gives CAWSLPDTQYF.

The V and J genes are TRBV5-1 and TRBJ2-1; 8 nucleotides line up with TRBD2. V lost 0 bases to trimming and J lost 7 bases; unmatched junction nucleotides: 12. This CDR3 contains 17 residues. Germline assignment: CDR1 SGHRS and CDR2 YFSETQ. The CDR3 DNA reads TGCGCCAGCAGCTTGGGCCCTCAAGCGGGAGACTTAAATGAGCAGTTCTTC. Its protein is CASSLGPQAGDLNEQFF. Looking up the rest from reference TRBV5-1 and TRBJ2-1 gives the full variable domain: KAGVTQTPRYLIKTRGQQVTLSCSPISGHRSVSWYQQTPGQGLQFLFEYFSETQRNKGNFPGRFSGRQFSNSRSEMNVSTLELGDSALYLCASSLGPQAGDLNEQFFGPGTRLTVL.

The DNA of the CDR3 is TGTGCCAGCAGCCAGAAATCCGGGACTAGTGACACCGGGGAGCTGTTTTTT. Encoded protein: CASSQKSGTSDTGELFF. The V call is TRBV14, the J call TRBJ2-2; 8 bases match TRBD2. The CDR3 spans 17 residues. After removal of 3 bases from V and 3 bases from J, the junction contained 9 bases not matched to a gene. Germline CDR1 and CDR2: SGHDN and FVKESK.